Described below is a single TCR beta chain sequence and its context. Produced via immunoSEQ multiplex PCR; TCRdb's table is partial and in-frame only. The profile shows some 35,000 clones, 78% of them singletons. This sample is drawn from a study of OX40 agonist ivuxolimab in advanced cancers. Study context: People in dose escalation had one of these cancers: hepatocellular carcinoma, melanoma, renal cell or head and neck cancer. Allowance was made for prior anti-PD-1, anti-PD-L1 or anti-CTLA-4 therapy, and 35% to 40% had some.

Unmatched junction bases numbered 6, after V lost 7 bases and J lost 5 bases. Germline loops: CDR1 SGHTA, CDR2 FQGNSA. CDR3 length equals 14 residues. The sequencing here drew on CD4+ or CD8+ T cells sorted from blood, taken in a trial of the OX40 agonist ivuxolimab. The receptor's source is an adult with an advanced solid tumor such as melanoma, head and neck, liver or kidney cancer. The gene calls are TRBV7-2 and TRBJ2-1; 9 nucleotides match TRBD1. In DNA, the CDR3 is TGTGCCAGCACAAGGACAGGGGTCCACAATGAGCAGTTCTTC. Amino acid sequence: CASTRTGVHNEQFF. Drawing the rest from reference TRBV7-2 and TRBJ2-1, the complete variable domain is GAGVSQSPSNKVTEKGKDVELRCDPISGHTALYWYRQSLGQGLEFLIYFQGNSAPDKSGLPSDRFSAERTGGSVSTLTIQRTQQEDSAVYLCASTRTGVHNEQFFGPGTRLTVL.